Listed below are T cell receptor beta chains from one sample, sequenced in a study of blood T cell repertoires in COVID-19. The assay was immunoSEQ multiplex PCR, and TCRdb's table has in-frame clones only and misses some. The sample lists about 130,000 clones; approximately 83% were seen once. Material for sequencing was peripheral blood. These receptors were collected from a middle-aged man with active or convalescent COVID-19. The CDR3 runs from the conserved cysteine through the conserved F or W. D genes are given only for firm matches. The size field is filled for only some rows; it gives once, few, many or a size class.

abundance,d_gene,v_gene,j_gene,CDR3aa,CDR3nt
-,TRBD1,TRBV10-3,TRBJ2-7,CAISGGTGNSEQYF,TGTGCCATCAGTGGTGGGACAGGGAACAGCGAGCAGTACTTC
-,TRBD1,TRBV7-9,TRBJ2-7,CASSTDREGYEQYF,TGTGCCAGCAGCACGGACAGGGAAGGGTACGAGCAGTACTTC
-,TRBD2,TRBV23-1,TRBJ2-1,CASSQWRGGHHEQFF,TGCGCCAGCAGTCAATGGCGGGGGGGCCACCATGAGCAGTTCTTC
-,-,TRBV9,TRBJ1-2,CASSPDLGGNYGYTF,TGTGCCAGCAGCCCGGACTTGGGGGGGAACTATGGCTACACCTTC
few,-,TRBV7-3,TRBJ2-1,CASSPMGTGDNEQFF,TGTGCCAGCAGCCCGATGGGCACGGGGGACAATGAGCAGTTCTTC
once,-,TRBV6-1,TRBJ2-3,CASSEGWGGTDTQYF,TGTGCCAGCAGTGAAGGTTGGGGGGGCACAGATACGCAGTATTTT
-,-,TRBV30,TRBJ1-2,CAWSGGPNYGYTF,TGTGCCTGGAGTGGTGGGCCTAACTATGGCTACACCTTC
-,TRBD1,TRBV9,TRBJ2-1,CASSSHSPGQGAFNEQFF,TGTGCCAGCAGCTCACACTCGCCGGGACAGGGGGCTTTTAATGAGCAGTTCTTC
-,-,TRBV4-2,TRBJ1-2,CASSQGIQGDGYTF,TGTGCCAGCAGCCAAGGTATCCAGGGCGATGGCTACACCTTC
-,TRBD2,TRBV19,TRBJ2-1,CASSPTGLAPSYNEQFF,TGTGCCAGTAGTCCGACGGGACTAGCGCCTTCCTACAATGAGCAGTTCTTC
-,TRBD1,TRBV11-3,TRBJ2-6,CASSLGQGTGANVLTF,TGTGCCAGCAGCTTAGGACAGGGTACCGGGGCCAACGTCCTGACTTTC
-,TRBD2,TRBV27,TRBJ2-2,CASSLFSGGNTGELFF,TGTGCCAGCAGTTTATTCAGCGGGGGGAACACCGGGGAGCTGTTTTTT
-,-,TRBV6-5,TRBJ2-3,CASTLQAGTDTQYF,TGTGCCAGCACTCTCCAAGCGGGCACAGATACGCAGTATTTT
-,TRBD2,TRBV7-2,TRBJ2-3,CASSLGQRGGPKPDTQYF,TGTGCCAGCAGCTTAGGCCAGCGGGGGGGCCCAAAGCCAGATACGCAGTATTTT
few,-,TRBV2,TRBJ1-2,CASSDSFTKGYTF,TGTGCCAGCAGTGACAGTTTTACGAAAGGCTACACCTTC
-,-,TRBV11-2,TRBJ1-1,CASSPRSLNTEAFF,TGTGCCAGCAGCCCCCGGAGTTTGAACACTGAAGCTTTCTTT
few,TRBD2,TRBV7-9,TRBJ2-2,CASSLAPAGANTGELFF,TGTGCCAGCAGCTTAGCGCCTGCGGGGGCGAACACCGGGGAGCTGTTTTTT
-,TRBD2,TRBV14,TRBJ2-7,CASSQEWSGGAHEQYF,TGTGCCAGCAGCCAAGAATGGAGCGGGGGGGCCCACGAGCAGTACTTC
-,TRBD1,TRBV12-3/TRBV12-4,TRBJ1-1,CASRNRGGTEAFF,TGTGCCAGCAGGAACAGGGGAGGCACTGAAGCTTTCTTT
-,-,TRBV5-4,TRBJ1-3,CASSPTGRNSGNTIYF,TGTGCCAGCAGCCCGACAGGCCGCAACTCTGGAAACACCATATATTTT
few,-,TRBV4-2,TRBJ1-2,CASSQASESRGYGYTF,TGTGCCAGCAGCCAAGCTTCAGAAAGCCGAGGCTATGGCTACACCTTC
-,-,TRBV25-1,TRBJ1-1,CASRDSMNTEAFF,TGTGCCAGCAGGGACAGCATGAACACTGAAGCTTTCTTT
-,TRBD1,TRBV6-1,TRBJ2-7,CASSAPRTGTTYEQYF,TGTGCCAGCAGTGCGCCCAGGACAGGCACAACCTACGAGCAGTACTTC
-,TRBD2,TRBV10-3,TRBJ2-7,CATRTSEGYEQYF,TGTGCCACCAGGACTAGTGAGGGCTACGAGCAGTACTTC
-,TRBD2,TRBV7-2,TRBJ2-1,CASSTGLVGSHEQFF,TGTGCCAGCAGCACAGGACTAGTGGGTTCGCATGAGCAGTTCTTC
-,-,TRBV6-5,TRBJ2-7,CASSYSDNTYEQYF,TGTGCCAGCAGTTACTCTGATAACACCTACGAGCAGTACTTC
-,TRBD1,TRBV7-2,TRBJ2-1,CASSPNQGAGNEQFF,TGTGCCAGCAGCCCCAACCAGGGGGCAGGAAATGAGCAGTTCTTC
-,-,TRBV5-1,TRBJ2-1,CASTFSDKNNEQFF,TGCGCCAGCACGTTCTCGGACAAAAACAATGAGCAGTTCTTC
-,TRBD1,TRBV2,TRBJ1-5,CASSLTGLSNQPQHF,TGTGCCAGCAGTTTGACAGGGTTGAGCAATCAGCCCCAGCATTTT
-,TRBD2,TRBV6-5,TRBJ2-3,CASSPTGGRPDTQYF,TGTGCCAGCAGTCCGACGGGGGGGCGGCCAGATACGCAGTATTTT
-,-,TRBV19,TRBJ1-2,CASSIGLGYGYTF,TGTGCCAGTAGTATCGGGTTGGGCTATGGCTACACCTTC
-,-,TRBV20-1,TRBJ1-3,CSASSGNTIYF,TGCAGTGCCTCCTCTGGAAACACCATATATTTT
-,-,TRBV12-3/TRBV12-4,TRBJ1-5,CASRSGESPQHF,TGTGCCAGCAGATCAGGGGAGTCGCCCCAGCATTTT
-,-,TRBV4-3,TRBJ2-3,CASSQQGSLTDTQYF,TGCGCCAGCAGCCAACAGGGAAGTCTCACAGATACGCAGTATTTT
-,TRBD2,TRBV7-2,TRBJ2-7,CASSLTSGSLKHEQYF,TGTGCCAGCAGCTTAACTAGCGGATCCCTTAAGCACGAGCAGTACTTC
-,-,TRBV12-3/TRBV12-4,TRBJ1-2,CASSFRDYGYTF,TGTGCCAGCAGTTTCCGGGATTATGGCTACACCTTC
-,-,TRBV5-6,TRBJ2-2,CASSLGRAGELFF,TGTGCCAGCAGCTTGGGTCGGGCCGGGGAGCTGTTTTTT
-,-,TRBV6-6,TRBJ1-3,CASTKRAGAGNTIYF,TGTGCCAGCACCAAGAGGGCGGGAGCGGGGAACACCATATATTTT
-,-,TRBV12-5,TRBJ2-2,CASGLGRDTYGEYTGELFF,TGTGCTAGTGGTTTGGGCCGGGACACCTATGGGGAATACACCGGGGAGCTGTTTTTT
-,-,TRBV30,TRBJ2-5,CAWSVGSETQYF,TGTGCCTGGAGTGTAGGGAGTGAGACCCAGTACTTC
-,TRBD1,TRBV9,TRBJ1-2,CASSPQPGQGIYGYTF,TGTGCCAGCAGCCCGCAGCCGGGACAGGGGATCTATGGCTACACCTTC
few,-,TRBV3-1/TRBV3-2,TRBJ2-2,CASSPPQGTLNTGELFF,TGTGCCAGCAGCCCACCTCAGGGGACACTGAACACCGGGGAGCTGTTTTTT
-,TRBD1,TRBV5-6,TRBJ2-2,CASSIDRGIAGELFF,TGTGCCAGCAGTATCGACAGGGGGATCGCCGGGGAGCTGTTTTTT
few,-,TRBV7-9,TRBJ2-7,CASSVGKSYEQYF,TGTGCCAGCAGCGTCGGGAAATCCTACGAGCAGTACTTC
-,-,TRBV5-1,TRBJ2-5,CASSLGGLGETQYF,TGCGCCAGCAGCCTTGGGGGGTTAGGGGAGACCCAGTACTTC
-,TRBD2,TRBV5-1,TRBJ2-7,CASSLRTSGNEQYF,TGCGCCAGCAGCTTAAGGACTAGCGGGAACGAGCAGTACTTC
-,-,TRBV5-6,TRBJ2-7,CASIYFYEQYF,TGTGCCAGCATCTATTTCTACGAGCAGTACTTC
many,-,TRBV30,TRBJ2-5,CAWSVLLETQYF,TGTGCCTGGAGTGTACTTCTAGAGACCCAGTACTTC
-,-,TRBV6-5,TRBJ1-1,CASSYRTRNTEAFF,TGTGCCAGCAGTTACCGCACAAGGAACACTGAAGCTTTCTTT
-,-,TRBV25-1,TRBJ1-2,CASSDQRTGSYGYTF,TGTGCCAGCAGTGACCAACGCACAGGGAGCTATGGCTACACCTTC
-,TRBD1,TRBV11-2,TRBJ1-1,CASSRGGAENTEAFF,TGTGCCAGCAGCCGAGGGGGCGCAGAGAACACTGAAGCTTTCTTT
-,TRBD1,TRBV2,TRBJ2-3,CASSDRQGTDTQYF,TGTGCCAGCAGTGACCGACAGGGAACAGATACGCAGTATTTT
-,-,TRBV30,TRBJ2-5,CAWRPGFRGKTQYF,TGTGCCTGGAGGCCGGGGTTTCGGGGAAAGACCCAGTACTTC
-,-,TRBV5-1,TRBJ1-4,CASSQNHEKLFF,TGCGCCAGCAGCCAGAATCATGAAAAACTGTTTTTT
once,-,TRBV25-1,TRBJ1-2,CASSEYSNSHYGYTF,TGTGCCAGCAGTGAATATTCGAACAGCCACTATGGCTACACCTTC